This is a list of T cell receptor beta chains from one sample in a study of blood T cell repertoires in COVID-19. The repertoire was sequenced with immunoSEQ multiplex PCR; TCRdb's copy has only in-frame clones and lacks some. The table shows around 130,000 clones, with 65% to 90% occurring only once. The specimen was peripheral blood. Receptors were obtained from a human donor in a cohort sampled during active COVID-19. Each CDR3 is given with its conserved first and last residue. Fields, in order: V gene, D gene, J gene, clone size, CDR3 DNA, CDR3 protein. The D gene is left open where the match is weak. The size of a clone is reported for some rows only, either as once, few or many, or as a class for expanded clones.

TRBV28,-,TRBJ2-3,-,TGTGCCAGCAGTTCGACTAGAGGAAGCACAGATACGCAGTATTTT,CASSSTRGSTDTQYF
TRBV5-1,TRBD2,TRBJ2-5,-,TGCGCCAGCAGCATACGGACTAGCGGGGGGGCCAAAGAGACCCAGTACTTC,CASSIRTSGGAKETQYF
TRBV15,TRBD2,TRBJ2-3,-,TGTGCCACCAGCAGAGACTCCCCGACTAGCGGGACGCAGTATTTT,CATSRDSPTSGTQYF
TRBV27,TRBD1,TRBJ2-4,-,TGTGCCAGCAGTCCCATCCCGGACAGGGGAAACATTCAGTACTTC,CASSPIPDRGNIQYF
TRBV5-5,TRBD1,TRBJ2-7,few,TGTGCCAGCAGCTCCCGGGACAGGGGCGAGCAGTACTTC,CASSSRDRGEQYF
TRBV12-3/TRBV12-4,-,TRBJ2-2,-,TGTGCCAGCAGTTTACATAGCGGGGAGCTGTTTTTT,CASSLHSGELFF
TRBV6-2/TRBV6-3,-,TRBJ1-1,-,TGTGCCAGCAGTGAGTGGGAGCAAGCTTTCTTT,CASSEWEQAFF
TRBV6-6,-,TRBJ1-3,few,TGTGCCAGCAGCAGCGGGACAACATCTGGAAACACCATATATTTT,CASSSGTTSGNTIYF
TRBV3-1/TRBV3-2,-,TRBJ1-1,once,TGTGCCAGCAGCCTGGGACAACTGAACACTGAAGCTTTCTTT,CASSLGQLNTEAFF
TRBV5-1,-,TRBJ2-2,-,TGCGCCAGCAGCATCGGACAGACGAACACCGGGGAGCTGTTTTTT,CASSIGQTNTGELFF
TRBV4-1,-,TRBJ1-3,-,TGCGCCAGCAGCCAAGGAGTGGGAGTTAACTCCATATATTTT,CASSQGVGVNSIYF
TRBV5-4,-,TRBJ2-7,-,TGTGCCAGCAGCTTGTACACAGCCGCCGGGGTGCAGTACTTC,CASSLYTAAGVQYF
TRBV7-9,-,TRBJ2-5,-,TGTGCCAGCAGCAAAACCCCGGTCGGCCAAGAGACCCAGTACTTC,CASSKTPVGQETQYF
TRBV27,TRBD1,TRBJ1-1,-,TGTGCCAGCAGTTCAGGGGGCACTGAAGCTTTCTTT,CASSSGGTEAFF
TRBV20-1,-,TRBJ2-7,few,TGCAGTGCTAGATCAGGGTACGAGCAGTACTTC,CSARSGYEQYF
TRBV29-1,-,TRBJ1-5,-,TGCAGCGTAGCTATCGAGGCCAATCAGCCCCAGCATTTT,CSVAIEANQPQHF
TRBV5-8,TRBD1,TRBJ1-5,-,TGTGCCAGCAGCTTCCCTATTGTTGGGACAGGGAAGCATTTT,CASSFPIVGTGKHF
TRBV4-2,TRBD1,TRBJ2-2,-,TGTGCCAGCAGCCAAAGGACGGGACAGGGATACACCGGGGAGCTGTTTTTT,CASSQRTGQGYTGELFF
TRBV6-5,-,TRBJ2-7,-,TGTGCCAGCACCCCAGCCAGGGCGGTATACGAGCAGTACTTC,CASTPARAVYEQYF
TRBV4-1,TRBD1,TRBJ2-5,once,TGCGCCAGCAGCCAACCCCCACAGGGGCCATTCCAAGAGACCCAGTACTTC,CASSQPPQGPFQETQYF
TRBV5-1,TRBD1,TRBJ2-5,-,TGCGCCAGCAGCTTGGGCATGGGACAGTCTCCGCAAGAGACCCAGTACTTC,CASSLGMGQSPQETQYF
TRBV13,-,TRBJ2-7,-,TGTGCCAGCAGCTTATGGCAGATCGAGCAGTACTTC,CASSLWQIEQYF
TRBV11-2,-,TRBJ1-1,-,TGTGCCAGCAGCTTAGGTGGGTGGGCCGCGAACACTGAAGCTTTCTTT,CASSLGGWAANTEAFF
TRBV6-1,-,TRBJ1-1,-,TGTGCCAGCAGTGAAGGGACTCTTAGAAACGAAGCTTTCTTT,CASSEGTLRNEAFF
TRBV7-9,TRBD2,TRBJ2-5,-,TGTGCCAGCAGTTACCCTAGCGGGGCGGAGACCCAGTACTTC,CASSYPSGAETQYF
TRBV11-3,TRBD2,TRBJ2-5,-,TGTGCCAGCAGCGCCGGGACTAGCTCACAAGAGACCCAGTACTTC,CASSAGTSSQETQYF
TRBV24-1,-,TRBJ2-5,-,TGTGCCACCAGTGATTTGCCAGGGGTGGTTGTGACCCAGTACTTC,CATSDLPGVVVTQYF
TRBV9,-,TRBJ2-7,few,TGTGCCAGCAGCACCTCGGACAAATACGAGCAGTACTTC,CASSTSDKYEQYF
TRBV5-1,-,TRBJ2-1,-,TGCGCCAGCAGCCGACAAAATGAGCAGTTCTTC,CASSRQNEQFF
TRBV15,TRBD1,TRBJ2-7,few,TGTGCCACCAGTCCGAAGGGGGCATTTTACGAGCAGTACTTC,CATSPKGAFYEQYF
TRBV7-7,-,TRBJ2-2,-,TGTGCCAGCAGCTGGACAGTGAACACCGGGGAGCTGTTTTTT,CASSWTVNTGELFF
TRBV28,-,TRBJ2-1,-,TGTGCCAGCGGCAGATTTGACTACAATGAGCAGTTCTTC,CASGRFDYNEQFF
TRBV5-1,-,TRBJ1-6,-,TGCGCCAGCAGCTTATCGGTAGGGGCCCCTAATTCACCCCTCCACTTT,CASSLSVGAPNSPLHF
TRBV3-1/TRBV3-2,-,TRBJ1-2,-,TGTGCCAGCAGCCAAGCCGGGAACTATGGCTACACCTTC,CASSQAGNYGYTF
TRBV2,-,TRBJ1-4,-,TGTGCCAGCATGGGTGCGGTAGGGGCTAATGAAAAACTGTTTTTT,CASMGAVGANEKLFF
TRBV7-9,TRBD1,TRBJ1-6,-,TGTGCCAGCAGCTTCGGGACAGTAAGAGATTCACCCCTCCACTTT,CASSFGTVRDSPLHF
TRBV2,-,TRBJ1-4,-,TGTGCCAGCAGTGTGGGGGGGGGAAATGAAAAACTGTTTTTT,CASSVGGGNEKLFF
TRBV9,TRBD2,TRBJ2-3,-,TGTGCCAGCAGCCCCATCTCCCGGGGGGGAGATACGCAGTATTTT,CASSPISRGGDTQYF
TRBV19,TRBD2,TRBJ2-1,-,TGTGCCAGTAGTGCCTTAGCGGGGGGGCATGTTGAGCAGTTCTTC,CASSALAGGHVEQFF